The 11 T cell receptor beta chains presented below share a single source sample, sequenced in a study of blood T cell repertoires in COVID-19. Generated by immunoSEQ multiplex PCR, the TCRdb table keeps only in-frame clones and is missing some. The data contain roughly 500,000 clones, 70% to 90% of them singletons. The sequenced material came from peripheral blood. These receptors originate from a human donor in a cohort sampled during active COVID-19.

The chain carries TRBV11-2 and TRBJ1-4, with D unclear. The CDR3 has 14 residues. Germline V lookup: CDR1 SGHAT, CDR2 FQNNGV. Trimming took off 5 bases at V and 8 bases at J, with 15 bases between the two ends. The CDR3: CASSGEGKGEKLFF. DNA of the CDR3: TGTGCCAGCAGCGGCGAGGGTAAAGGAGAAAAACTGTTTTTT.

This chain uses TRBV19 with TRBJ2-4, with D unresolved. The CDR3 runs to 15 residues. Between the trimmed V and J ends, which lost 5 bases and 0 bases, there was a span of 11 bases. Germline CDR1 and CDR2: LNHDA and SQIVND (reference sequence). CDR3 amino acids: CASSPGGRAKNIQYF. Written as DNA, the CDR3 is TGTGCCAGTAGTCCCGGCGGCCGAGCCAAAAACATTCAGTACTTC.

The V gene is TRBV9, the J gene TRBJ2-3; D unresolved. Germline CDR1 SGDLS, CDR2 YYNGEE. The V gene lost 0 bases and the J gene lost 4 bases, with 9 bases spanning the gap. The CDR3 has 14 residues. CDR3 nucleotide sequence: TGTGCCAGCAGCGTAGTAGGAGAGCCAGATACGCAGTATTTT. It specifies CASSVVGEPDTQYF. The entire variable domain, with the rest obtained from reference TRBV9 and TRBJ2-3, is as follows: DSGVTQTPKHLITATGQRVTLRCSPRSGDLSVYWYQQSLDQGLQFLIQYYNGEERAKGNILERFSAQQFPDLHSELNLSSLELGDSALYFCASSVVGEPDTQYFGPGTRLTVL.

This clone was recorded a few times. This rearrangement joins TRBV19 to TRBJ1-1, with D possibly TRBD1 on 5 matching bases. Trimming removed 3 bases from V and 1 base from J, with 15 bases in between. From germline, CDR1 is LNHDA and CDR2 SQIVND (reference sequence). This CDR3 has 16 amino acids. The CDR3 DNA sequence: TGTGCCAGTAGTATCTACGGGAGGCAGGGGAACACTGAAGCTTTCTTT. Translating it yields CASSIYGRQGNTEAFF.

The chain combines TRBV28 with TRBJ2-1; TRBD1 is a possible D gene (6 bases). Trimming took 1 base from V and 3 from J, leaving 10 bases between them. The CDR3 runs to 15 residues. Germline V gene sequence: CDR1 MDHEN, CDR2 SYDVKM. The CDR3 is CASSLLGQSYNEQFF. CDR3 DNA sequence: TGTGCCAGCAGTTTATTAGGACAGAGCTACAATGAGCAGTTCTTC.

The rearrangement uses TRBV24-1 and TRBJ1-2; D unresolved. V shed 2 bases and J shed 5 bases, with 2 bases lying between them. The CDR3 length is 11 residues. Germline V gene data show CDR1 as KGHDR and CDR2 as SFDVKD. The DNA of the CDR3 is TGTGCCACCAGTGATTCTTATGGCTACACCTTC. It encodes CATSDSYGYTF.

The chain links TRBV19 to TRBJ1-3; D is ambiguous. CDR3 length equals 15 residues. V lost 4 bases, J lost 4 bases, and 14 bases lay in between. CDR1 is LNHDA and CDR2 is SQIVND in the germline V gene (reference sequence). CDR3 nucleotide sequence: TGTGCCAGTAGTACGACTCCTCCCGGGGGAAACACCATATATTTT. Translation gives CASSTTPPGGNTIYF.

V and J are TRBV7-2 and TRBJ2-3; D uncertain. The CDR3 is made up of 17 amino acids. CDR1 is SGHTA and CDR2 is FQGNSA in the germline V gene. V lost 0 bases and J lost 4, with 17 bases in between. CDR3 bases: TGTGCCAGCAGCTTAGCCCCCCTAGGCTCCACGCCAGATACGCAGTATTTT. As protein: CASSLAPLGSTPDTQYF. Full variable domain (outside the CDR3, taken from reference TRBV7-2 and TRBJ2-3): GAGVSQSPSNKVTEKGKDVELRCDPISGHTALYWYRQSLGQGLEFLIYFQGNSAPDKSGLPSDRFSAERTGGSVSTLTIQRTQQEDSAVYLCASSLAPLGSTPDTQYFGPGTRLTVL.

The gene calls are TRBV25-1 and TRBJ1-1; D ambiguous. Germline CDR1 is MGHDK and CDR2 is SYGVNS. This CDR3 is built from 13 residues. V was trimmed by 8 bases and J by 4 bases, leaving 14 bases between them. CDR3 protein: CASGLGGPTEAFF. Here the CDR3 DNA reads TGTGCCAGCGGGCTGGGAGGGCCCACTGAAGCTTTCTTT.

This clone was seen once. This rearrangement joins TRBV19 to TRBJ1-2; 10 nucleotides line up with TRBD1. After removal of 5 bases from V and 5 bases from J, the junction contained 11 bases not matched to a gene. The length of the CDR3 is 16 residues. Germline V gene data show CDR1 as LNHDA and CDR2 as SQIVND (reference sequence). Written as DNA, the CDR3 is TGTGCCAGTAGTCCTGGGACAGGGGCCCGCTCATATGGCTACACCTTC. As protein: CASSPGTGARSYGYTF.

This sequence joins TRBV6-5 and TRBJ1-6, with 7 bases fitting TRBD1. V gave up 5 bases and J gave up 7 bases; unmatched junction bases: 5. The CDR3 runs to 14 residues. Germline-derived CDR1 and CDR2 are MNHEY and SVGAGI. The CDR3: CASSPTGKNSPLHF. CDR3 DNA: TGTGCCAGCAGTCCGACAGGGAAAAATTCACCCCTCCACTTT.